A selection of T cell receptor beta chains follows, all from one sample in a study of cytotoxic CD8 clonotypes in ibrutinib-treated CLL. The method was immunoSEQ multiplex PCR; TCRdb's version includes in-frame clones alone and lacks a portion of them. Of fewer than 90,000 clones detected, 86% appear once; the ten largest clones hold more than 5%. Sequenced material: PBMCs, taken before ibrutinib treatment. The receptors here all came from a human donor with chronic lymphocytic leukemia. Both conserved end residues are part of each CDR3. D genes are given only for firm matches. Some rows mark clone size as missing; the rest say once, few, many or name a class of expanded clone.

NA | TRBJ2-1 | TRBV4-2 | NA | TGTGCCAGCAGCCACCAGGGCAATCTATACAATGAGCAGTTCTTC | CASSHQGNLYNEQFF
NA | TRBJ1-2 | TRBV28 | NA | TGTGCCAGCAGTTTGAACAGGGTCGACTATGGCTACACCTTC | CASSLNRVDYGYTF
NA | TRBJ2-5 | TRBV7-3 | NA | TGTGCCAGCAGCTTAATAATCGGGGAGACCCAGTACTTC | CASSLIIGETQYF
NA | TRBJ1-2 | TRBV6-5 | NA | TGTGCCAGCAGTTACATTTTCGACGCCGGAAACTATGGCTACACCTTC | CASSYIFDAGNYGYTF
NA | TRBJ2-2 | TRBV29-1 | TRBD2 | TGCAGCGCTCTGAGCGGGAGTACCGGGGAGCTGTTTTTT | CSALSGSTGELFF
NA | TRBJ2-2 | TRBV27 | NA | TGTGCCAGTAGGTGGGGGAGGTCTTCCGGGGAGCTGTTTTTT | CASRWGRSSGELFF
NA | TRBJ2-1 | TRBV5-6 | TRBD1 | TGTGCCAGCAGCACGTGGACAGGGGGCACCTACAATGAGCAGTTCTTC | CASSTWTGGTYNEQFF
few | TRBJ1-2 | TRBV7-2 | TRBD1 | TGTGCCAGCAGCTCCGGGACAGGGGCGTTAAAGTATGGCTACACCTTC | CASSSGTGALKYGYTF
once | TRBJ2-5 | TRBV10-3 | TRBD2 | TGTGCCATCGGGGTTTCAGGACTAGCGGGACCGAAAGGAGAGACCCAGTACTTC | CAIGVSGLAGPKGETQYF
NA | TRBJ1-2 | TRBV2 | TRBD1 | TGTGCCAGCAGTGCGAGAGGGGGCGGCTACACCTTC | CASSARGGGYTF
NA | TRBJ1-5 | TRBV5-1 | TRBD1 | TGCGCCAGCAGTCCAGCGCCGGGACAGGGAGTTCAGCCCCAGCATTTT | CASSPAPGQGVQPQHF
NA | TRBJ2-5 | TRBV7-3 | NA | TGTGCCAGCAGCCCCCAGGGGGGGACAGGATCCCAAGAGACCCAGTACTTC | CASSPQGGTGSQETQYF
NA | TRBJ2-3 | TRBV18 | TRBD1 | TGTGCCAGCTCACCAGACAGGGCCACAGATACGCAGTATTTT | CASSPDRATDTQYF
once | TRBJ2-7 | TRBV19 | NA | TGTGCCAGTAGTATGTGGCTAGATTCCTACGAGCAGTACTTC | CASSMWLDSYEQYF
NA | TRBJ2-7 | TRBV6-5 | NA | TGTGCCAGCAGTTATGATAAGACAGGAAGCTCCTACGAGCAGTACTTC | CASSYDKTGSSYEQYF
many | TRBJ1-1 | TRBV10-2 | NA | TGCGCCAGCAGTGAGTCAGGCGGAAAAGCTTTCTTT | CASSESGGKAFF
NA | TRBJ1-3 | TRBV6-1 | NA | TGTGCCAGCAGTGCTCTGGGTTCTGGAAACACCATATATTTT | CASSALGSGNTIYF
few | TRBJ2-7 | TRBV4-1 | NA | TGCGCCAGCAGCCCAGTCCTGACGGGATTTGTTTACGAGCAGTACTTC | CASSPVLTGFVYEQYF
NA | TRBJ2-3 | TRBV7-9 | NA | TGTGCCAGCAGCCCGCCGGCGGTTGGAACAGATACGCAGTATTTT | CASSPPAVGTDTQYF
NA | TRBJ2-3 | TRBV5-4 | NA | TGTGCCACCCGGGGGGCAGGGGCAGCAGATACGCAGTATTTT | CATRGAGAADTQYF
NA | TRBJ2-1 | TRBV5-4 | TRBD1 | TGTGCCAGCAGCCGTGGGCCCGGGACAGGGTACAATGAGCAGTTCTTC | CASSRGPGTGYNEQFF
once | TRBJ1-2 | TRBV29-1 | TRBD1 | TGCAGCGTTGATCTTACCGGGACAGGGGAGGCCTATGGCTACACCTTC | CSVDLTGTGEAYGYTF
NA | TRBJ2-5 | TRBV5-1 | NA | TGCGCCAGCAGCTGGGAGTACCAAGAGACCCAGTACTTC | CASSWEYQETQYF
NA | TRBJ2-7 | TRBV29-1 | TRBD2 | TGCAGCGCGCGACTAGCGGCCTACGAGCAGTACTTC | CSARLAAYEQYF
NA | TRBJ2-7 | TRBV15 | NA | TGTGCCACCAGCAGAGATTCGCGTTCCGAGCAGTACTTC | CATSRDSRSEQYF
NA | TRBJ1-2 | TRBV5-1 | NA | TGCGCCAGCAGCTTGGCCGCAAGAGATGGCTACACCTTC | CASSLAARDGYTF
NA | TRBJ2-3 | TRBV6-5 | NA | TGTGCCAGCAGTTACTACAGGGCGGCAGATGCGCAGTATTTT | CASSYYRAADAQYF
NA | TRBJ1-1 | TRBV11-2 | NA | TGTGCCAGCAGCCAGTGGGTGGTCCAGGGGTACACTGAAGCTTTCTTT | CASSQWVVQGYTEAFF
NA | TRBJ1-1 | TRBV2 | NA | TGTGCCAGCAGTATACAGGTGGCCCTCTCAATGAACACTGAAGCTTTCTTT | CASSIQVALSMNTEAFF
NA | TRBJ2-5 | TRBV6-4 | TRBD1 | TGTGCCAGCAGTGGGGGGACAGGGGGCCTGAAGACCCAGTACTTC | CASSGGTGGLKTQYF
NA | TRBJ2-3 | TRBV4-2 | NA | TGTGCCAGCAGCCAAGCGGTAGCCAGTTTTGTGGATACGCAGTATTTT | CASSQAVASFVDTQYF
NA | TRBJ2-1 | TRBV30 | NA | TGTGCCTGGAGTGTCGGGACTTTCTCCTACAATGAGCAGTTCTTC | CAWSVGTFSYNEQFF
NA | TRBJ1-2 | TRBV29-1 | NA | TGCAGCGTTGTGGATTCCGGCGATGGCTACACCTTC | CSVVDSGDGYTF
once | TRBJ2-7 | TRBV6-5 | TRBD1 | TGTGCCAGCAGTCCCATCGGGACAGGGGCGTACGAGCAGTACTTC | CASSPIGTGAYEQYF
NA | TRBJ1-1 | TRBV9 | NA | TGTGCCAGCAACAAGGGAGGGGACACTGAAGCTTTCTTT | CASNKGGDTEAFF
NA | TRBJ2-1 | TRBV15 | TRBD2 | TGTGCCACCAGCCAAAGGGGCGGGGGTACAAATGAGCAGTTCTTC | CATSQRGGGTNEQFF
NA | TRBJ2-1 | TRBV28 | NA | TGTGCCAGCAGCCCATACCGGTGGAACAATGAGCAGTTCTTC | CASSPYRWNNEQFF
NA | TRBJ2-2 | TRBV5-1 | TRBD2 | TGCGCCAGCAGCAGCGGGAGTGGAGACACCGGGGAGCTGTTTTTT | CASSSGSGDTGELFF
NA | TRBJ2-2 | TRBV19 | NA | TGTGCCAGTAGGGGACTTCCGGGAACCAACACCGGGGAGCTGTTTTTT | CASRGLPGTNTGELFF
NA | TRBJ2-7 | TRBV25-1 | TRBD1 | TGTGCCAGCAGTGATGTCAGGGGGTTCTTGGGAGAGCAGTACTTC | CASSDVRGFLGEQYF
NA | TRBJ1-2 | TRBV6-6 | NA | TGTGCCAGCAGTTACTCGAATAGGGCTTTTGGCTACACCTTC | CASSYSNRAFGYTF
NA | TRBJ2-2 | TRBV9 | NA | TGTGCCAGCAGCATTTCACCGAACACCGGGGAGCTGTTTTTT | CASSISPNTGELFF
NA | TRBJ1-5 | TRBV5-4 | NA | TGTGCCAGCAGCTCGACAACTAACAGCGACTTTAGCAATCAGCCCCAGCATTTT | CASSSTTNSDFSNQPQHF
NA | TRBJ1-3 | TRBV29-1 | NA | TGCAGCGTTGAACAGAATGGAAACACCATATATTTT | CSVEQNGNTIYF
NA | TRBJ1-1 | TRBV5-1 | NA | TGCGCCAGCAGCCGGACGGACAACACTGAAGCTTTCTTT | CASSRTDNTEAFF
NA | TRBJ1-1 | TRBV11-3 | NA | TGTGCCAGCAGCTCTAGGGGAACCCCGAACACTGAAGCTTTCTTT | CASSSRGTPNTEAFF
NA | TRBJ2-7 | TRBV9 | NA | TGTGCCAGCAGCGTAGAGGAGCGCGTAGGAGGTTACGAGCAGTACTTC | CASSVEERVGGYEQYF
NA | TRBJ1-1 | TRBV7-8 | NA | TGTGCCAGCAGCTTTCAACAGACCATGAACACTGAAGCTTTCTTT | CASSFQQTMNTEAFF
NA | TRBJ1-5 | TRBV21-1 | NA | TGTGCCAGCAGCAGGTCAGGGTGTTATACCAATCAGCCCCAGCATTTT | CASSRSGCYTNQPQHF